These T cell receptor beta chains were read from a single sample in a study of shared clonotypes between healthy human individuals. Assay: immunoSEQ multiplex PCR; the TCRdb copy retains only in-frame clones and omits some. This table has around 88,000 clones, about 68% appearing once. The sequenced sample consisted of memory CD8+ T cells sorted from blood. The receptors were gathered from a man under 40 in good health. CDR3s include the opening cysteine and the closing phenylalanine or tryptophan. A D gene is named only where the DNA matches it firmly. Clone size is shown for a subset of rows, as once, few, many or a class of expanded clone.

CDR3 length: 14
D gene: TRBD1
J gene: TRBJ2-1
clone size: .
V gene: TRBV4-1
CDR3 DNA: TGCGCCAGCAGCCAGGTCTTAACAGGGGATGAGCAGTTCTTC
CDR3 protein: CASSQVLTGDEQFF

CDR3 length: 17
D gene: .
J gene: TRBJ1-1
clone size: .
V gene: TRBV21-1
CDR3 DNA: TGTGCCAGCAGCAAAGCGGCGGGACAGGGGTATAACACTGAAGCTTTCTTT
CDR3 protein: CASSKAAGQGYNTEAFF

CDR3 length: 14
D gene: .
J gene: TRBJ2-7
clone size: .
V gene: TRBV29-1
CDR3 DNA: TGCAGCGTTGAAGATGCGGGCGAAACCTACGAGCAGTACTTC
CDR3 protein: CSVEDAGETYEQYF

CDR3 length: 17
D gene: .
J gene: TRBJ2-3
clone size: .
V gene: TRBV6-1
CDR3 DNA: TGTGCCAGCAGTGGTGATCCCGCCAGGGGAGTTGCAGATACGCAGTATTTT
CDR3 protein: CASSGDPARGVADTQYF

CDR3 length: 14
D gene: TRBD1
J gene: TRBJ2-1
clone size: .
V gene: TRBV19
CDR3 DNA: TGTGCCAGTAGCCAGGGACAGGTCTACAATGAGCAGTTCTTC
CDR3 protein: CASSQGQVYNEQFF

CDR3 length: 13
D gene: TRBD2
J gene: TRBJ2-1
clone size: .
V gene: TRBV11-2
CDR3 DNA: TGTGCCAGCAGCTTTCCGGGACTAGCGAAGCAGTTCTTC
CDR3 protein: CASSFPGLAKQFF

CDR3 length: 14
D gene: .
J gene: TRBJ1-2
clone size: .
V gene: TRBV7-9
CDR3 DNA: TGTGCCAGCAGCTTAGTAAGCACTAACTATGGCTACACCTTC
CDR3 protein: CASSLVSTNYGYTF

CDR3 length: 12
D gene: .
J gene: TRBJ2-2
clone size: many
V gene: TRBV6-1
CDR3 DNA: TGTGCCAGCTGCATGGGCTTTGGGGAGCTGTTTTTT
CDR3 protein: CASCMGFGELFF

CDR3 length: 15
D gene: .
J gene: TRBJ1-3
clone size: .
V gene: TRBV9
CDR3 DNA: TGTGCCAGCAGCGTTGACCGAAGCTCTGGAAACACCATATATTTT
CDR3 protein: CASSVDRSSGNTIYF

CDR3 length: 17
D gene: .
J gene: TRBJ2-7
clone size: .
V gene: TRBV21-1
CDR3 DNA: TGTGCCAGCAGCTCCTCCGCGGGGGTGGGTGCCTCCTACGAGCAGTACTTC
CDR3 protein: CASSSSAGVGASYEQYF

CDR3 length: 15
D gene: .
J gene: TRBJ1-4
clone size: .
V gene: TRBV4-3
CDR3 DNA: TGCGCCAGCCGTGACGGTTCAGCAACTAATGAAAAACTGTTTTTT
CDR3 protein: CASRDGSATNEKLFF

CDR3 length: 14
D gene: .
J gene: TRBJ2-1
clone size: .
V gene: TRBV10-3
CDR3 DNA: TGTGCCATCAGTGATCCCGACAGTTACAATGAGCAGTTCTTC
CDR3 protein: CAISDPDSYNEQFF

CDR3 length: 17
D gene: TRBD2
J gene: TRBJ2-6
clone size: few
V gene: TRBV9
CDR3 DNA: TGTGCCAGCAGCGTAGGTGGGAGGGCATTTGGGGCCAACGTCCTGACTTTC
CDR3 protein: CASSVGGRAFGANVLTF

CDR3 length: 14
D gene: .
J gene: TRBJ2-3
clone size: .
V gene: TRBV27
CDR3 DNA: TGTGCCAGCAGTACGAACAGGGAAACAGATACGCAGTATTTT
CDR3 protein: CASSTNRETDTQYF

CDR3 length: 14
D gene: TRBD1
J gene: TRBJ2-7
clone size: .
V gene: TRBV6-1
CDR3 DNA: TGTGCCAGCAGTCACGGGACAGAGGCCTACGAGCAGTACTTC
CDR3 protein: CASSHGTEAYEQYF

CDR3 length: 16
D gene: .
J gene: TRBJ1-5
clone size: .
V gene: TRBV7-2
CDR3 DNA: TGTGCCAGCAGCGAGGGGCCCCCCGGTATGGGTCAGCCCCAGCATTTT
CDR3 protein: CASSEGPPGMGQPQHF

CDR3 length: 16
D gene: TRBD2
J gene: TRBJ2-7
clone size: .
V gene: TRBV11-2
CDR3 DNA: TGTGCCAGCAGCTCGCTTAGCGGGGGAGCCCCCTACGAGCAGTACTTC
CDR3 protein: CASSSLSGGAPYEQYF

CDR3 length: 13
D gene: .
J gene: TRBJ2-3
clone size: .
V gene: TRBV7-8
CDR3 DNA: TGTGCCAGCAGCTTGTTAGAAACAGATACGCAGTATTTT
CDR3 protein: CASSLLETDTQYF

CDR3 length: 14
D gene: .
J gene: TRBJ2-4
clone size: .
V gene: TRBV28
CDR3 DNA: TGTGCCAGCACCATAAGCAGTATCGAAAACATTCAGTACTTC
CDR3 protein: CASTISSIENIQYF

CDR3 length: 15
D gene: .
J gene: TRBJ2-5
clone size: few
V gene: TRBV30
CDR3 DNA: TGTGCCTGGAGGGAAGGGGTAGGAGGTCAAGAGACCCAGTACTTC
CDR3 protein: CAWREGVGGQETQYF

CDR3 length: 14
D gene: TRBD1
J gene: TRBJ2-7
clone size: .
V gene: TRBV11-2
CDR3 DNA: TGTGCCAGCAGCTTCGGTCAGGGGGCGCAAGAGCAGTACTTC
CDR3 protein: CASSFGQGAQEQYF

CDR3 length: 11
D gene: .
J gene: TRBJ1-4
clone size: .
V gene: TRBV2
CDR3 DNA: TGTGCCAGCAGGCTTTTTGAAAAACTGTTTTTT
CDR3 protein: CASRLFEKLFF

CDR3 length: 15
D gene: TRBD1
J gene: TRBJ1-5
clone size: few
V gene: TRBV27
CDR3 DNA: TGTGCCAGCACCCCCACAGGGGATAGCAATCAGCCCCAGCATTTT
CDR3 protein: CASTPTGDSNQPQHF

CDR3 length: 18
D gene: TRBD2
J gene: TRBJ2-1
clone size: few
V gene: TRBV5-1
CDR3 DNA: TGCGCCAGCAGCGGACCGGGACTAGCGGGCTCGTCCTACAATGAGCAGTTCTTC
CDR3 protein: CASSGPGLAGSSYNEQFF

CDR3 length: 19
D gene: TRBD2
J gene: TRBJ2-5
clone size: .
V gene: TRBV7-8
CDR3 DNA: TGTGCCAGCAGCCAACAAAATGGGCTAGCGGGATGGTGGCGAGAGACCCAGTACTTC
CDR3 protein: CASSQQNGLAGWWRETQYF

CDR3 length: 16
D gene: TRBD1
J gene: TRBJ2-6
clone size: few
V gene: TRBV7-9
CDR3 DNA: TGTGCCAGCAGCTTTTCGGGACAGGGGATCTCCAACGTCCTGACTTTC
CDR3 protein: CASSFSGQGISNVLTF

CDR3 length: 14
D gene: TRBD1
J gene: TRBJ1-2
clone size: .
V gene: TRBV7-6
CDR3 DNA: TGTGCCAGCAGCACGGACAGGGGCCTAAGGGGCTACACCTTC
CDR3 protein: CASSTDRGLRGYTF

CDR3 length: 14
D gene: .
J gene: TRBJ2-6
clone size: .
V gene: TRBV6-4
CDR3 DNA: TGTGCCAGCACAGGGGAAGCTGGGGCCAACGTCCTGACTTTC
CDR3 protein: CASTGEAGANVLTF

CDR3 length: 15
D gene: TRBD1
J gene: TRBJ1-1
clone size: .
V gene: TRBV9
CDR3 DNA: TGTGCCAGCAGCGCCTTACAGGGGCCGGGTACTGAAGCTTTCTTT
CDR3 protein: CASSALQGPGTEAFF